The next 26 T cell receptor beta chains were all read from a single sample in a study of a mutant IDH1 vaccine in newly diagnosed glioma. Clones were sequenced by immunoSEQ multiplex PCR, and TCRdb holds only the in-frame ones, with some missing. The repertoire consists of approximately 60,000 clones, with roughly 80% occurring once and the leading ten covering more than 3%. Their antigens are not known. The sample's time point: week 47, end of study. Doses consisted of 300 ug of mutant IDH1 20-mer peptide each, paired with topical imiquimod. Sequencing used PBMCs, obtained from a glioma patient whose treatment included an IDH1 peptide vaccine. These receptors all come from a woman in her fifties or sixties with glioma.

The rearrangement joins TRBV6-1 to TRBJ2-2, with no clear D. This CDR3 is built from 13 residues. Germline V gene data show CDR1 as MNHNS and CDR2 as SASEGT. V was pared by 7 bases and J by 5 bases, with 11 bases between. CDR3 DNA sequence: TGTGCCAGCACCCAAAGCTTTACCGGGGAGCTGTTTTTT. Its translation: CASTQSFTGELFF.

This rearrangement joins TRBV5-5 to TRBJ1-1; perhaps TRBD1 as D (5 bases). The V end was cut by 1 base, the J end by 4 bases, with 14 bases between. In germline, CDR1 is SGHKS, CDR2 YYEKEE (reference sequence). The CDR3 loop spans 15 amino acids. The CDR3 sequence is CASSLRGGVATEAFF. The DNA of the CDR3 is TGTGCCAGCAGCTTGCGCGGGGGGGTCGCCACTGAAGCTTTCTTT.

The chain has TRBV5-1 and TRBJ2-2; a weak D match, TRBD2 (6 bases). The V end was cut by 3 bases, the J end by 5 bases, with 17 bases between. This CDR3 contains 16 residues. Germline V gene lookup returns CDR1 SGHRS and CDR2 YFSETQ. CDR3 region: CASSSGPGGGTGELFF. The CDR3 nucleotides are TGCGCCAGCAGCTCCGGTCCCGGGGGAGGTACCGGGGAGCTGTTTTTT.

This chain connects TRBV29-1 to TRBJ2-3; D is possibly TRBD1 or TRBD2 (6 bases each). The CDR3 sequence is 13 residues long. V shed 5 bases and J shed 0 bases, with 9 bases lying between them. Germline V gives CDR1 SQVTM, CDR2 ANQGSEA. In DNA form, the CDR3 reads TGCAGCGTTCAGGGGACTAGCACAGATACGCAGTATTTT. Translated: CSVQGTSTDTQYF.

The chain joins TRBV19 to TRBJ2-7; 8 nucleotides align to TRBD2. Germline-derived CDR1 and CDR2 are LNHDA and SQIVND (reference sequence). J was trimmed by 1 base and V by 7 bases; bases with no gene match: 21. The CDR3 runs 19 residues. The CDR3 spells CASTQEGRFGGGNSYEQYF. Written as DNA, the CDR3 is TGTGCCAGTACCCAAGAGGGGAGATTCGGCGGGGGGAATTCCTACGAGCAGTACTTC.

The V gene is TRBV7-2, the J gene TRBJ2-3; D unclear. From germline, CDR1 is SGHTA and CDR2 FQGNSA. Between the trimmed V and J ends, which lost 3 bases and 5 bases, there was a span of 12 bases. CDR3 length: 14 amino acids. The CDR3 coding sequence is TGTGCCAGCAGCTTTACCGCTGGCGGAGATACGCAGTATTTT. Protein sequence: CASSFTAGGDTQYF. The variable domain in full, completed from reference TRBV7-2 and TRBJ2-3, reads GAGVSQSPSNKVTEKGKDVELRCDPISGHTALYWYRQSLGQGLEFLIYFQGNSAPDKSGLPSDRFSAERTGGSVSTLTIQRTQQEDSAVYLCASSFTAGGDTQYFGPGTRLTVL.

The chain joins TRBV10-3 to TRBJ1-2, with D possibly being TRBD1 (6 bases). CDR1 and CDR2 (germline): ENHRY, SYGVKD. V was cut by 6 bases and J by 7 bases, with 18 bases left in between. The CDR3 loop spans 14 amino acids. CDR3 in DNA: TGTGCCATCAGCCGGGACATCAATAAGAGTGGCTACACCTTC. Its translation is CAISRDINKSGYTF.

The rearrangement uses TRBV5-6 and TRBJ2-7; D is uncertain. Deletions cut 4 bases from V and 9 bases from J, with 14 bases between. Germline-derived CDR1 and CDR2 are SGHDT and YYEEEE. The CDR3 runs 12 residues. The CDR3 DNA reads TGTGCCAGCAGCCCCGGACGGGTTGGGCAGTACTTC. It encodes CASSPGRVGQYF.

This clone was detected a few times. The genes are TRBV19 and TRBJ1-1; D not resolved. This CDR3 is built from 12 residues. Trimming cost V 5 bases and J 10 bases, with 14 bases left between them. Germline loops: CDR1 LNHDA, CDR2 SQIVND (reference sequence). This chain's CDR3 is CASSSPRTRAFF. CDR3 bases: TGTGCCAGTAGTTCACCCCGGACTCGAGCTTTCTTT. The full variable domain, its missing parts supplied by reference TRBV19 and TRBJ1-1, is DGGITQSPKYLFRKEGQNVTLSCEQNLNHDAMYWYRQDPGQGLRLIYYSQIVNDFQKGDIAEGYSVSREKKESFPLTVTSAQKNPTAFYLCASSSPRTRAFFGQGTRLTVV.

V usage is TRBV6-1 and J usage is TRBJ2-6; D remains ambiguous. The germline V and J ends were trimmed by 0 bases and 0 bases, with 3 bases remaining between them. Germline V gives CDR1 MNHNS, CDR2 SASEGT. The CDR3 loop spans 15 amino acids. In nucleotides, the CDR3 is TGTGCCAGCAGTGAAGCCAACTCTGGGGCCAACGTCCTGACTTTC. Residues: CASSEANSGANVLTF.

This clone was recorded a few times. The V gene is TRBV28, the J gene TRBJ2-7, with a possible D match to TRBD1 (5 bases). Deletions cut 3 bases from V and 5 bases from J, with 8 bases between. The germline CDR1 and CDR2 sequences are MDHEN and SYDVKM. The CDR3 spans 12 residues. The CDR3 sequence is CASSFGRDEQYF. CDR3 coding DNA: TGTGCCAGCAGTTTTGGCAGGGACGAGCAGTACTTC.

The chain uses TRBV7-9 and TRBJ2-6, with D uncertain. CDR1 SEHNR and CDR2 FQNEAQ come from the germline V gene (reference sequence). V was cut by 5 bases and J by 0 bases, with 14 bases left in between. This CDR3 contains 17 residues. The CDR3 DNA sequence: TGTGCCAGCAGCACGGACGGACGGCCCTCTGGGGCCAACGTCCTGACTTTC. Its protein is CASSTDGRPSGANVLTF.

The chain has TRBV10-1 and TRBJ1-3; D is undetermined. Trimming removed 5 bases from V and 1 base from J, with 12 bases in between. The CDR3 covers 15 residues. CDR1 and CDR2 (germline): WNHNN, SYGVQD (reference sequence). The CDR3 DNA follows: TGCGCCAGCAGTCGTGACCCGCAATCTGGAAACACCATATATTTT. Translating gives CASSRDPQSGNTIYF.

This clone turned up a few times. Written as DNA, the CDR3 is TGTGCCAGTAGTATAGATGGGACGCTGAATTCACCCCTCCACTTT. Its protein is CASSIDGTLNSPLHF. The chain carries TRBV19 and TRBJ1-6; D perhaps matches TRBD1 (5 bases). The CDR3 runs 15 residues. Trimming took off 0 bases at V and 7 bases at J, with 10 bases between the two ends. The germline V gene has CDR1 LNHDA and CDR2 SQIVND (reference sequence). Full variable domain (outside the CDR3, taken from reference TRBV19 and TRBJ1-6): DGGITQSPKYLFRKEGQNVTLSCEQNLNHDAMYWYRQDPGQGLRLIYYSQIVNDFQKGDIAEGYSVSREKKESFPLTVTSAQKNPTAFYLCASSIDGTLNSPLHFGNGTRLTVT.

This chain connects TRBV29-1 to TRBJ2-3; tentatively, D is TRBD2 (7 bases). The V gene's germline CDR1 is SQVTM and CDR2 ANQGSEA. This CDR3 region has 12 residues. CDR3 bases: TGCGGGTCGGGGGGCGGCACAGATACGCAGTATTTT. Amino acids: CGSGGGTDTQYF.

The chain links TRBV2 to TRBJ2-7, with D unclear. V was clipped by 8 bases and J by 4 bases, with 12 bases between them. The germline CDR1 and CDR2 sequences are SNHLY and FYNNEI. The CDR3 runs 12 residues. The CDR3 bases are TGTGCCAGCCTCGCTGGGGTTTACGAGCAGTACTTC. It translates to CASLAGVYEQYF.

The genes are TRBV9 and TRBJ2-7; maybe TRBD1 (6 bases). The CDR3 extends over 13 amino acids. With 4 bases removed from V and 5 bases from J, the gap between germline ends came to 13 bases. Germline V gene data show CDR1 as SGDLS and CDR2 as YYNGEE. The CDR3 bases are TGTGCCAGCAGCCCAACCCCAGGGGACGAGCAGTACTTC. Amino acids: CASSPTPGDEQYF.

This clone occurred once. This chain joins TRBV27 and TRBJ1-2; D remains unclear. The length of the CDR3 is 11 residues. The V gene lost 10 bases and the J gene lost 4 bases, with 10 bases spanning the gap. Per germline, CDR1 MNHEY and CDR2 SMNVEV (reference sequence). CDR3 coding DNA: TGTGCCACCGTAGGAGGCTATGGCTACACCTTC. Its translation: CATVGGYGYTF.

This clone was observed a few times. CDR3 DNA sequence: TGCAGCATTTTACAGGGTGGCACTGAAGCTTTCTTT. This sequence encodes CSILQGGTEAFF. This chain uses TRBV29-1 with TRBJ1-1, with D tentatively TRBD1 (6 bases). The CDR3 extends over 12 amino acids. V shed 8 bases and J shed 4 bases, with 14 bases lying between them. Looked up from germline, CDR1 is SQVTM and CDR2 is ANQGSEA. Variable domain in full (rest from reference TRBV29-1 and TRBJ1-1): SAVISQKPSRDICQRGTSLTIQCQVDSQVTMMFWYRQQPGQSLTLIATANQGSEATYESGFVIDKFPISRPNLTFSTLTVSNMSPEDSSIYLCSILQGGTEAFFGQGTRLTVV.

CDR3 amino acids: CASSAGRGQPQHF. CDR3 nucleotide sequence: TGTGCCAGCAGTGCAGGGCGCGGTCAGCCCCAGCATTTT. The chain has TRBV2 and TRBJ1-5; TRBD1 is a possible D gene (5 bases). Germline assignment: CDR1 SNHLY and CDR2 FYNNEI. The CDR3 has 13 amino acids. The V end was cut by 4 bases, the J end by 6 bases, with 10 bases between.

CDR3 protein: CASSEGPAGYTF. CDR3 nucleotides: TGTGCCAGCAGTGAGGGACCGGCTGGCTACACCTTC. The chain combines TRBV25-1 with TRBJ1-2; weak D call: TRBD1 (5 bases). In germline, CDR1 is MGHDK, CDR2 SYGVNS. The CDR3 runs 12 residues. V was cut by 3 bases and J by 7 bases, with 9 bases left in between.

Written as DNA, the CDR3 is TGTGCCAGCAGCTTAGAAATGCAGAACACCATATATTTT. Translation gives CASSLEMQNTIYF. The rearrangement uses TRBV7-8 and TRBJ1-3; D not certain. The CDR3 covers 13 residues. Between the trimmed V and J ends, which lost 1 base and 7 bases, there was a span of 8 bases. Looked up from germline, CDR1 is SGHVS and CDR2 is FQNEAQ. Full variable domain (outside the CDR3, taken from reference TRBV7-8 and TRBJ1-3): GAGVSQSPRYKVAKRGQDVALRCDPISGHVSLFWYQQALGQGPEFLTYFQNEAQLDKSGLPSDRFFAERPEGSVSTLKIQRTQQEDSAVYLCASSLEMQNTIYFGEGSWLTVV.

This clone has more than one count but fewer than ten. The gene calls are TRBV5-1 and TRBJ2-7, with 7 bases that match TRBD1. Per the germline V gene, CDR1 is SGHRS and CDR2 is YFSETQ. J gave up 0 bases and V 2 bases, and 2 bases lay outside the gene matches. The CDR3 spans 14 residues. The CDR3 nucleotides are TGCGCCAGCAGCTTAGACAGGGCCTCCTACGAGCAGTACTTC. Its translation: CASSLDRASYEQYF.

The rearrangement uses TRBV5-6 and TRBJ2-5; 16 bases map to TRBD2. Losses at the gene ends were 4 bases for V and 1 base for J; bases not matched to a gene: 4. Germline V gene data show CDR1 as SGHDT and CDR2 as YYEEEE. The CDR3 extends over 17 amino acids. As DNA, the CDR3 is TGTGCCAGCAGCCCGGGACTAGCGGGGGGGCCCCAAGAGACCCAGTACTTC. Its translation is CASSPGLAGGPQETQYF.

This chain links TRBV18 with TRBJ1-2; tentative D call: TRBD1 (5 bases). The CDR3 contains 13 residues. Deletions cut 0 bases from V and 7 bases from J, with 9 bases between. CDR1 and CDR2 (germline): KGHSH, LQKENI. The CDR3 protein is CASSPPAGGGYTF. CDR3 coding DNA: TGTGCCAGCTCACCACCAGCCGGGGGTGGCTACACCTTC.

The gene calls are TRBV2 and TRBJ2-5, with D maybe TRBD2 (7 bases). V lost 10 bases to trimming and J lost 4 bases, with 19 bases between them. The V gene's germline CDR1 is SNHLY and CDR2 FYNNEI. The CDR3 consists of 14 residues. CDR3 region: CATALGGGIETQYF. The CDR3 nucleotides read TGTGCCACCGCGTTAGGGGGGGGTATAGAGACCCAGTACTTC.